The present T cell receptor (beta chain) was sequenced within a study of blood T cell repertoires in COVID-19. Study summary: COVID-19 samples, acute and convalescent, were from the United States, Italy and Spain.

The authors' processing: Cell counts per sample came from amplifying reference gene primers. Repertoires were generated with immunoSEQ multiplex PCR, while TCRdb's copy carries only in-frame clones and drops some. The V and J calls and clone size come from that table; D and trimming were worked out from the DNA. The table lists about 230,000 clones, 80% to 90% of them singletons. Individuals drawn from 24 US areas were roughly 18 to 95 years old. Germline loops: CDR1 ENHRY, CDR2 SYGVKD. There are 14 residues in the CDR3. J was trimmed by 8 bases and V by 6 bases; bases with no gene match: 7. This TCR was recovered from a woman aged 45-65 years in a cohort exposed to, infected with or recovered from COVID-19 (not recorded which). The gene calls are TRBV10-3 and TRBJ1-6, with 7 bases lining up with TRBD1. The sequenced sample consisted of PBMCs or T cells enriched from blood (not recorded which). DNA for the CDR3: TGTGCCATCAGCGAGACAGGGAATTATTCACCCCTCCACTTT. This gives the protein CAISETGNYSPLHF.